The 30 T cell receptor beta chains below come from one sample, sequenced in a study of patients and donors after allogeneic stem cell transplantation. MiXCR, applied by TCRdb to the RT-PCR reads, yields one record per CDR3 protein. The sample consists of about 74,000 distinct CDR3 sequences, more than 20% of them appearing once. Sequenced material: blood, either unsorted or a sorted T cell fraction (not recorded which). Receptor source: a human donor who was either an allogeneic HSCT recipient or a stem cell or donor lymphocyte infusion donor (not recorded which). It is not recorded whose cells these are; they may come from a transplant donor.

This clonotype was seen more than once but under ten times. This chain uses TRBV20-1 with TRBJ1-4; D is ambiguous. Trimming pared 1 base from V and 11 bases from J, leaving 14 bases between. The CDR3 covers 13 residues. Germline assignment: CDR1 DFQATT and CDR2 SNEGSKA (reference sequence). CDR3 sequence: CSARVPLGFKLFF. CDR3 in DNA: TGCAGTGCTAGAGTCCCCCTAGGTTTTAAACTGTTTTTT.

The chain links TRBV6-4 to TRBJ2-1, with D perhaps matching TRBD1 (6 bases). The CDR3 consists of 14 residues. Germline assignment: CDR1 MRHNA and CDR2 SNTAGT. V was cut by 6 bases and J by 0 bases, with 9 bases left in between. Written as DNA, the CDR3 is TGTGCCAGCAGAAGGACAGCCTCCTACAATGAGCAGTTCTTC. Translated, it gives CASRRTASYNEQFF.

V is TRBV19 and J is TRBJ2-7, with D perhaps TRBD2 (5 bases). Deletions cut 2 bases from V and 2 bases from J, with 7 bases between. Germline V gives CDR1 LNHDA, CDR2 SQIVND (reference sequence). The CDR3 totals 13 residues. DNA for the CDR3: TGTGCCAGTAGTATATCCGGGACCTACGAGCAGTACTTC. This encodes CASSISGTYEQYF.

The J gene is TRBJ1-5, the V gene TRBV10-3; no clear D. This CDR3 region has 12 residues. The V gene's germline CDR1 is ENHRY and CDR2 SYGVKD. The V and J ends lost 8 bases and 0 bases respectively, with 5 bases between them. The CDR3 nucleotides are TGTGCCATCTGGGATAGCAATCAGCCCCAGCATTTT. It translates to CAIWDSNQPQHF.

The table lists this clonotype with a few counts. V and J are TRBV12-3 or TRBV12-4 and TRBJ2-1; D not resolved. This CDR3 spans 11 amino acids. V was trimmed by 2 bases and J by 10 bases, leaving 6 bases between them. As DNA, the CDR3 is TGTGCCAGCAGTTTAATGTTGGAGCAGTTCTTC. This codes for CASSLMLEQFF.

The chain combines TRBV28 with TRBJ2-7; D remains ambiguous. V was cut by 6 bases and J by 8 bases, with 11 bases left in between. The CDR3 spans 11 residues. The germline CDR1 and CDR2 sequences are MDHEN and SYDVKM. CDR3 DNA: TGTGCCAGCAGCAACCAAAGGAAGCAGTACTTC. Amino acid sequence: CASSNQRKQYF.

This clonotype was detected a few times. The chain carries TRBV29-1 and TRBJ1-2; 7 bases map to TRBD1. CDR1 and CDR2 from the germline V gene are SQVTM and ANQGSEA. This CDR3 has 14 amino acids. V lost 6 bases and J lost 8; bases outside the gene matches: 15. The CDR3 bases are TGCAGCGTCCGGGAAGACAGGGCGCTCGGAGGCTACACCTTC. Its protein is CSVREDRALGGYTF.

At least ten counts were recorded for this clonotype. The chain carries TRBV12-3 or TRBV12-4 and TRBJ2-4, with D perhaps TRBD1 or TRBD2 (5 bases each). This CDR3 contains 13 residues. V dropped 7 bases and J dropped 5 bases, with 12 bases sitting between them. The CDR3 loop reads CASTVLGENIQYF. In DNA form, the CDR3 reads TGTGCCAGCACCGTACTAGGGGAAAACATTCAGTACTTC.

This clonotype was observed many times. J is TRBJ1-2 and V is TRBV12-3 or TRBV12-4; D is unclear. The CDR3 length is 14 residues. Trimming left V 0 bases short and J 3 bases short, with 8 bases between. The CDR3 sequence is CASSLAGLYYGYTF. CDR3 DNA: TGTGCCAGCAGTTTAGCAGGGCTTTACTATGGCTACACCTTC.

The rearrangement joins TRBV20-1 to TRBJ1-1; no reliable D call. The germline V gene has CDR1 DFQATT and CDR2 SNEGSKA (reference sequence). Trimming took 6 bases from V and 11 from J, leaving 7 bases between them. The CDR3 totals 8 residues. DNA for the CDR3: TGCAGTGCAGGGTGGGCTTTCTTT. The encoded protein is CSAGWAFF.

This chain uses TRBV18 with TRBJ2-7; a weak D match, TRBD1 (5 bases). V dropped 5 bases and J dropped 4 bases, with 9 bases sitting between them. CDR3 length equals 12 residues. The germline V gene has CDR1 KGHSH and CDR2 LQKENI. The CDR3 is CASSTTVYEQYF. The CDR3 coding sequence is TGTGCCAGCTCAACGACAGTTTACGAGCAGTACTTC.

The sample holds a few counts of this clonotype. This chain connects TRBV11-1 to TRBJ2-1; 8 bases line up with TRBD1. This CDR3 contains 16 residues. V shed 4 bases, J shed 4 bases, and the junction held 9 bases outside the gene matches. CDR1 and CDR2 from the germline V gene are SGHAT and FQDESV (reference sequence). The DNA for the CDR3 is TGTGCCAGCAGCTCCCGGACAGGGTTGAGGTACAATGAGCAGTTCTTC. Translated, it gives CASSSRTGLRYNEQFF.

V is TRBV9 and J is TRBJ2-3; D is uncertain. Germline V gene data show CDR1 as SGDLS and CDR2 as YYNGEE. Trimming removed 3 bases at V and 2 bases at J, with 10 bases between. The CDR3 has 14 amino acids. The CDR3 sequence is CASSGAIITDTQYF. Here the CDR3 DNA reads TGTGCCAGCAGCGGGGCTATAATCACAGATACGCAGTATTTT.

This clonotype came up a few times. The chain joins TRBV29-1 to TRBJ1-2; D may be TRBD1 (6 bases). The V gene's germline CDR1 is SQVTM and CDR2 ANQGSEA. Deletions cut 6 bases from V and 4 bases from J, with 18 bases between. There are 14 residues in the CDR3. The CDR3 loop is CSVQSDRKTYGYTF. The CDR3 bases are TGCAGCGTGCAGAGCGACAGGAAAACCTATGGCTACACCTTC.

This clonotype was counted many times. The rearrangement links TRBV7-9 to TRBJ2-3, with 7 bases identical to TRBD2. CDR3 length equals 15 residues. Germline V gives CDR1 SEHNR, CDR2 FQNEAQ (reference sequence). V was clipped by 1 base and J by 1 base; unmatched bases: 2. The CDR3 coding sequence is TGTGCCAGCAGCTTAGATACTAGCGGCACAGATACGCAGTATTTT. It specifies CASSLDTSGTDTQYF.

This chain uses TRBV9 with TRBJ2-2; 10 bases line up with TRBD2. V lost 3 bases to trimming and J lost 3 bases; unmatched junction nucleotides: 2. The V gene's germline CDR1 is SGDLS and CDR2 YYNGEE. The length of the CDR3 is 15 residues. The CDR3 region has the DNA TGTGCCAGCAGCGAGCGGGAGGGTTACACCGGGGAGCTGTTTTTT. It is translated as CASSEREGYTGELFF.

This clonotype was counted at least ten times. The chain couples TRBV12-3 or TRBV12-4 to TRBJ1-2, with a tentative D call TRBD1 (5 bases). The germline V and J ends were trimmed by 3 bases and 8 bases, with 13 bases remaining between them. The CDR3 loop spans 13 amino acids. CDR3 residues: CASSFGGRVGYTF. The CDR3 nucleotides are TGTGCCAGCAGTTTTGGTGGCAGGGTCGGCTACACCTTC.

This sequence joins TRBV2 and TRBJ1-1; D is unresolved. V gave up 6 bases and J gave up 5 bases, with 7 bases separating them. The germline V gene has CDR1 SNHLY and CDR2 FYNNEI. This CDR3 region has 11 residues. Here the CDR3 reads CASRRWTEAFF. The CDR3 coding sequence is TGTGCCAGCAGACGGTGGACTGAAGCTTTCTTT.

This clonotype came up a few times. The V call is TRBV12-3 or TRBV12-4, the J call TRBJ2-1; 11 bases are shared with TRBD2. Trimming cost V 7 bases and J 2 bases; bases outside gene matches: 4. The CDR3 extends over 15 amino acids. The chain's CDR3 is CASTLGLAAYNEQFF. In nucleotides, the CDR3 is TGTGCCAGCACTCTGGGACTAGCGGCCTACAATGAGCAGTTCTTC.

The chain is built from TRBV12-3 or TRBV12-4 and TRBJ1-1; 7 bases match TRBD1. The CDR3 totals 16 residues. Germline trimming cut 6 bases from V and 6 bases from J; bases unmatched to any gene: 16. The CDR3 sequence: CASSLLGYAGGSEAFF. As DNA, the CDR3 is TGTGCCAGCAGCCTTTTGGGGTACGCAGGGGGGTCTGAAGCTTTCTTT.

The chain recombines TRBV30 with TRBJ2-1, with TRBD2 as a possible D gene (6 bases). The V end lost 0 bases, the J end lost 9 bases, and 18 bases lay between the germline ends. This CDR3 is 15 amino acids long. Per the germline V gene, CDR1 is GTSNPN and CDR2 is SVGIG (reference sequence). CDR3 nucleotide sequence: TGTGCCTGGAGTGTGGCCGGGGGTCGATATGGTGAGCAGTTCTTC. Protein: CAWSVAGGRYGEQFF.

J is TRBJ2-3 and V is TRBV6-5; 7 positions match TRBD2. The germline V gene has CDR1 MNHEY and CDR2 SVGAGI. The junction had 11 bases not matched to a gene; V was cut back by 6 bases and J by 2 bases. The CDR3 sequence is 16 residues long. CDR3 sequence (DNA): TGTGCCAGCAGCCCCAATAGCGGGTGGGTCACAGATACGCAGTATTTT. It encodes CASSPNSGWVTDTQYF.

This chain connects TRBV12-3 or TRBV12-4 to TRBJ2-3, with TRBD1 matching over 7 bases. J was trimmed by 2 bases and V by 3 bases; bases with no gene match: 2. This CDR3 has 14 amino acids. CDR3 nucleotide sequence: TGTGCCAGCAGTTTGGGACAGCCCACAGATACGCAGTATTTT. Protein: CASSLGQPTDTQYF.

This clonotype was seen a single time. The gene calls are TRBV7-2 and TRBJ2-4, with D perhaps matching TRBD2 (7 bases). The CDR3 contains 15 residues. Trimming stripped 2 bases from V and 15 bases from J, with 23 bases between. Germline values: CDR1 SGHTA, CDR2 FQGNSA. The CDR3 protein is CASSLFRGATGLLYF. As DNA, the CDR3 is TGTGCCAGCAGCTTATTCCGGGGGGCGACGGGGCTCCTGTACTTC.

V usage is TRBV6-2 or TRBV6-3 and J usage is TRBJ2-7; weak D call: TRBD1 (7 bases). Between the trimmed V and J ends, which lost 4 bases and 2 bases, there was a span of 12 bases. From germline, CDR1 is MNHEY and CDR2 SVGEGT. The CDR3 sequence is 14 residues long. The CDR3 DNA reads TGTGCCAGCAGTTGGGGGGACAGTACCTACGAGCAGTACTTC. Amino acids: CASSWGDSTYEQYF.

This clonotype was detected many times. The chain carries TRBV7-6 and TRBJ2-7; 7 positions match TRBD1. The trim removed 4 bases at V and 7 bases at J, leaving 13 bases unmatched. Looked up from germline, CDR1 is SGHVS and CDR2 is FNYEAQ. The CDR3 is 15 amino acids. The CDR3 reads CASSSVGQATGEQYF. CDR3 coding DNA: TGTGCCAGCAGCTCAGTCGGACAGGCGACGGGAGAGCAGTACTTC.

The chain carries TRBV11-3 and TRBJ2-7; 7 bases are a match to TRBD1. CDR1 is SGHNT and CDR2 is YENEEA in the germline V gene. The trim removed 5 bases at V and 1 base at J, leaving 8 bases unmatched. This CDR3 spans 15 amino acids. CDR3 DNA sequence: TGTGCCAGCAGCCAACAGGGGCCCTCTTCCTACGAGCAGTACTTC. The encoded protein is CASSQQGPSSYEQYF.

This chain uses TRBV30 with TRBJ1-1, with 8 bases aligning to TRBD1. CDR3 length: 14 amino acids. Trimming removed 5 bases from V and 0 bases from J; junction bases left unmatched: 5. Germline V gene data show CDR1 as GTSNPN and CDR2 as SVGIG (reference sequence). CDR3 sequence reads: CAWRNRGVNTEAFF. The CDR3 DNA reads TGTGCCTGGCGAAACAGGGGGGTGAACACTGAAGCTTTCTTT.

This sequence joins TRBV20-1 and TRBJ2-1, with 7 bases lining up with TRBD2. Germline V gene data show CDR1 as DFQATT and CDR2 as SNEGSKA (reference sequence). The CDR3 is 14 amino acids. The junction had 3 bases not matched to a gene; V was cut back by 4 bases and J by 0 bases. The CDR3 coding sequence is TGCAGTGCTACGCGGGAGAGCTCCTACAATGAGCAGTTCTTC. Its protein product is CSATRESSYNEQFF.

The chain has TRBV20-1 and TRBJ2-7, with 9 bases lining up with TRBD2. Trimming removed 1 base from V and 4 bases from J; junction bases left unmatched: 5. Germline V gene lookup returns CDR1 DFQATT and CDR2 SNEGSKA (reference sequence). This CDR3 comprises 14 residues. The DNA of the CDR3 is TGCAGTGCTAGAGTTGTGGCGGGAGGGTACGAGCAGTACTTC. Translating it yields CSARVVAGGYEQYF.